This T cell receptor beta chain was found in a study of shared clonotypes between healthy human individuals. Study findings and constraints: Sequencing depth was expected to influence donor clonotype sharing.

The assay was immunoSEQ multiplex PCR, and TCRdb's table has in-frame clones only and misses some. The sample records about 470,000 clones, around 79% being singletons. Looked up from germline, CDR1 is SNHLY and CDR2 is FYNNEI. With V trimmed by 9 bases and J by 8 bases, 10 bases remained unmatched. The CDR3 has 13 residues. With regard to this clone: Antigen: not known.

This chain uses TRBV2 with TRBJ1-2; 9 bases are shared with TRBD1. The TCR sequence derives from a woman between 35 and 50 years old in good health. Some clones in this sample may be carry-over from other donors' samples. Sequences were obtained from PBMCs. DNA of the CDR3: TGTGCCAGTCACAGGGGGCAGGGGTCGGGCTACACCTTC. This translates into CASHRGQGSGYTF.